This T cell receptor (beta chain) comes out of a study of blood T cells in healthy people across ages. Study background: The template switching approach captured approximately one barcoded beta molecule for every two T cells.

On this clonotype: Its antigen is not known.

General study points: PBMCs left unsorted prevented a conclusive naive versus antigen-experienced comparison. Observed TCR beta diversity per million T cells went down as age went up. This fall followed a roughly linear course with age.

A second PCR of about 7 to 12 cycles used a sample-barcoded 5' primer and a J-beta primer mix. Each CDR3 protein gets one entry after TCRdb re-called the 5' RACE reads with MiXCR. The table has 650,000 or so distinct CDR3 sequences, approximately 52% seen once. The V and J ends lost 6 bases and 6 bases, in that order; junction bases with no gene match: 8. This CDR3 comprises 14 residues. Sequencing was performed on blood. This sequence originates from a woman of 80 years or more in good health. The chain recombines TRBV12-3 or TRBV12-4 with TRBJ2-1; TRBD1 matches 7 bases. The CDR3 loop reads CASRSLTGFNEQFF. The DNA for the CDR3 is TGTGCCAGCAGGAGCCTGACAGGGTTCAATGAGCAGTTCTTC.